A single sample is the source of the 3 T cell receptor beta chains below, sequenced in a study of CD8+CD57+ T cells in acquired aplastic anemia. By flow cytometry, patients selected for sequencing had shown an expansion of CD8+CD57+ cells. TCR beta VDJ and CDR3 were profiled, and genomic DNA was the template. TCRdb independently ran MiXCR on the reads; one entry per CDR3 protein. The data hold about 290,000 distinct CDR3 sequences, with roughly 59% observed a single time. The sequencing input was sorted CD4+, CD8+, or CD8+CD57+ T cells (not recorded which) from PBMCs. All receptors derive from a human donor with aplastic anemia.

This clonotype was seen a handful of times. The V gene is TRBV7-2, the J gene TRBJ2-2; 11 nucleotides line up with TRBD2. CDR3 length equals 14 residues. Germline-derived CDR1 and CDR2 are SGHTA and FQGNSA. J lost 6 bases, V lost 4 bases, and 1 base had no gene match. This CDR3 is CASSSSGRPGELFF. CDR3 coding DNA: TGTGCCAGCAGCTCTAGCGGGAGGCCCGGGGAGCTGTTTTTT. Filled out from reference TRBV7-2 and TRBJ2-2, the complete variable domain reads GAGVSQSPSNKVTEKGKDVELRCDPISGHTALYWYRQSLGQGLEFLIYFQGNSAPDKSGLPSDRFSAERTGGSVSTLTIQRTQQEDSAVYLCASSSSGRPGELFFGEGSRLTVL.

This clonotype was observed once. The chain employs TRBV14 and TRBJ2-2; D is ambiguous. Per the germline V gene, CDR1 is SGHDN and CDR2 is FVKESK. The CDR3 sequence is 13 residues long. V was shortened by 2 bases and J by 7 bases, with 8 bases between the two germline ends. CDR3 loop: CASSQMYGGELFF. In DNA form, the CDR3 reads TGTGCCAGCAGCCAAATGTATGGCGGGGAGCTGTTTTTT.

In this sample, this clonotype turned up many times. J is TRBJ1-2 and V is TRBV20-1; the D gene is possibly TRBD1 (5 bases). This CDR3 is built from 14 residues. Germline loops: CDR1 DFQATT, CDR2 SNEGSKA (reference sequence). V was clipped by 4 bases and J by 7 bases, with 19 bases between them. This CDR3 reads CSATGRLTSGGYTF. The CDR3 DNA is TGCAGTGCTACGGGACGATTGACGAGTGGTGGCTACACCTTC.